This entry is about one T cell receptor (beta chain). The antigen remains undetermined. PCR amplification relied on 60 Vbeta primers (plus 13 Jbeta primers). The protocol was immunoSEQ multiplex PCR, while the TCRdb copy is restricted to in-frame clones and leaves out a portion. The repertoire holds around 150,000 clones, 55% to 70% seen once, with roughly 2.7% in the top ten. The sample originates from a study of cytomegalovirus exposure and HLA in healthy donors. General observations from the study: A few chains tied to CMV proved CMV antigen-specific in vitro. Reported results showed that the classifier diagnosed cytomegalovirus status with high specificity and sensitivity. Most TCR beta V segments were productive about 87% or about 30% of the time in an earlier analysis.

V shed 7 bases, J shed 4 bases, and the junction held 11 bases outside the gene matches. Looked up from germline, CDR1 is SGHKS and CDR2 is YYEKEE (reference sequence). There are 15 residues in the CDR3. The source material was PBMCs. This sequence originates from a middle-aged woman in good health and CMV-seropositive. The V and J genes are TRBV5-5 and TRBJ2-5; TRBD2 matches 9 bases. The CDR3 DNA follows: TGTGCCAGCGCTATTCGCGGGGGGGCCTTAGAGACCCAGTACTTC. It encodes CASAIRGGALETQYF.